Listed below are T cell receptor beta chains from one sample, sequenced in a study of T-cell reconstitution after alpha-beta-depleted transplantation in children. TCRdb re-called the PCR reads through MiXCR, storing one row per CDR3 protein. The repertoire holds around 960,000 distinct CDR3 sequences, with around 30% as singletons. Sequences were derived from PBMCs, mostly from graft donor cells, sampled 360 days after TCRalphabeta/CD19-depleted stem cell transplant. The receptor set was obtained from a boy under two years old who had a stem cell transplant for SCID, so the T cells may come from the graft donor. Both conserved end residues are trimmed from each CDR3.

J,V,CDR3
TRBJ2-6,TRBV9,ASSEGANVLT
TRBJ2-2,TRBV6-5,ASSYSGTSGGELF
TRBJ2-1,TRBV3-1,ATRGTGRENEQF
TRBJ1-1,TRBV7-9,ASSLEWGKAF
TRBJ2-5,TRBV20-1,SAIGGLARRY
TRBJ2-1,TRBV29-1,SAGQGLNNEQF
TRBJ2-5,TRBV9,ASSVKVNPETQY
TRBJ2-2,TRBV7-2,ASSPDWNKAGELF
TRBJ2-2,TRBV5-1,ATTRDRDVPGELF
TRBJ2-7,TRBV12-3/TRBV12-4,ASKIAGASYEQY
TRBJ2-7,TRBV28,ASSLNGRDRYEQY
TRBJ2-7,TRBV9,ASSPVGEVSYEQY
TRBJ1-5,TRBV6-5,ASSSVRDQPQH
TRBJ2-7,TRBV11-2,ASSLRSGASYEQY
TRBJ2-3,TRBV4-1,ASSQWSTSTDTQY
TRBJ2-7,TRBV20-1,SAFPLQESSYEQY
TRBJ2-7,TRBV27,ASSPDRFLPYEQY
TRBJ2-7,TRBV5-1,ASSFLQGSYEQY
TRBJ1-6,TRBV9,ASSLGHPYNSPLH
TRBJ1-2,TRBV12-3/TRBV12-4,ASTPGANYGYT
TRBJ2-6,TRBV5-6,ASSPRQGWGSGANVLT
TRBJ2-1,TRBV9,ASSVRTSNEQF
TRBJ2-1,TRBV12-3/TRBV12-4,ASSPSGTAYNEQF
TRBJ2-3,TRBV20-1,SANRGMAPRTDTQY
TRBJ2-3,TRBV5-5,ASSTQQAPWWVAQY
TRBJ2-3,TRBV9,ASSVRMGAQGTDTQY
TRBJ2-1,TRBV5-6,ASTLYGRDPYNEQF
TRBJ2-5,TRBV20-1,SARDLRRGKEETQY
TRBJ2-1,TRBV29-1,SVRTYNEQF
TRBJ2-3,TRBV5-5,ASSLRAGGPTDTQY
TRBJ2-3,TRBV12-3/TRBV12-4,ASRFDRGVADTQY
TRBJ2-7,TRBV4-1,ASSQRVLQGVGYEQY
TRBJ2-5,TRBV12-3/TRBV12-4,ASSLEVQAQY
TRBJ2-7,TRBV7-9,ASSLGYGMDEQY
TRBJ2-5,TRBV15,ATSSRSPREETQY
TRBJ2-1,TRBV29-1,SVLHRVTYNEQF
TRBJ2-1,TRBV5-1,ASSPAGLLYNEQF
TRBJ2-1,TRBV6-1,ASRPVSGASSYNEQF
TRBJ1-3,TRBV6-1,ASRTTGGSGNTIY
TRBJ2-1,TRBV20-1,SARDRVSYNEQF
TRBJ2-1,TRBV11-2,ASSQDAGSYNEQF
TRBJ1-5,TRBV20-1,SASGANQPQH
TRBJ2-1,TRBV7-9,ASSPPGLAGGSGEQF
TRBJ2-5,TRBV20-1,SAIAGTAETQY
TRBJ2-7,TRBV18,ASSRGLAGAYYEQY
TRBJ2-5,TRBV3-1,ASSQVSFARGGETQY
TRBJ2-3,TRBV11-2,ASSREGAPDTQY
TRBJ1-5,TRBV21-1,ASSKARQANQPQH
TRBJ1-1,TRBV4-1,ASSPGQGALYTEAF
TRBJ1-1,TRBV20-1,SARDSGLTLEAF
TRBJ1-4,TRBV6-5,ASRYGGITNEKLF
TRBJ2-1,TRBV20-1,SAEEHNEQF
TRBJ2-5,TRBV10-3,AIGETREETQY
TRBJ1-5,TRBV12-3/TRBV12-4,ASSLSIGTVQGLNQPQH
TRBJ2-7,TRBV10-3,AISESQGKGYEQY
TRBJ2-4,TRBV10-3,ASGGGIQY
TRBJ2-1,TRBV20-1,SATRSSYNEQF